Listed below are T cell receptor beta chains from one sample, sequenced in a study of control samples from healthy donors and cancer patients. Profiling relied on immunoSEQ multiplex PCR, and the TCRdb table lists in-frame clones only, not all of them. Altogether more than 50,000 clones are present, approximately 86% being singletons, with the ten largest covering approximately 3.8%. Sequencing input: blood. The source of these receptors is a man aged 50 or older in good health. The CDR3 runs from the conserved cysteine through the conserved F or W. Fields, in order: clone size, J gene, V gene, D gene, CDR3 protein, CDR3 DNA. A D gene is named only where the DNA matches it firmly. Size is omitted from some rows. Given values are once, few, many or a class for expanded clones.

once	TRBJ1-2	TRBV7-9	.	CASSLRGMRGYTF	TGTGCCAGCAGCTTAAGAGGGATGAGGGGCTACACCTTC
.	TRBJ2-1	TRBV24-1	.	CATTSLGEQFF	TGTGCCACCACCTCGTTGGGTGAGCAGTTCTTC
.	TRBJ1-6	TRBV6-1	.	CASSEPPGWDSPLHF	TGTGCCAGCAGTGAACCGCCCGGATGGGATTCACCCCTCCACTTT
.	TRBJ2-1	TRBV29-1	TRBD2	CSAPGAGGLGEQFF	TGCAGCGCCCCCGGAGCGGGAGGACTCGGTGAGCAGTTCTTC
.	TRBJ2-3	TRBV28	TRBD2	CASRIAGARADTQYF	TGTGCCAGCAGAATAGCGGGAGCTCGTGCGGATACGCAGTATTTT
once	TRBJ2-1	TRBV15	.	CATSRERIYNEQFF	TGTGCCACCAGCAGGGAGAGGATCTACAATGAGCAGTTCTTC
.	TRBJ1-1	TRBV29-1	.	CSGEDGTEAFF	TGCAGCGGCGAGGACGGCACTGAAGCTTTCTTT
.	TRBJ2-2	TRBV10-3	.	CAISERQGGTGELFF	TGTGCCATCAGTGAGAGGCAGGGGGGCACCGGGGAGCTGTTTTTT
.	TRBJ2-5	TRBV29-1	.	CSALPGQPGGTQYF	TGCAGCGCTTTACCGGGACAACCAGGCGGGACCCAGTACTTC
.	TRBJ1-2	TRBV5-1	.	CASSLMTDTYGYTF	TGCGCCAGCAGCTTGATGACGGACACCTATGGCTACACCTTC
.	TRBJ1-1	TRBV19	TRBD1	CSSGGANTEAFF	TGTTCATCAGGGGGGGCGAACACTGAAGCTTTCTTT
.	TRBJ1-3	TRBV29-1	.	CSVGDTGNTIYF	TGCAGCGTTGGAGATACTGGAAACACCATATATTTT
.	TRBJ2-5	TRBV7-2	.	CASILTAREYETQYF	TGTGCCAGCATACTTACAGCCCGCGAATATGAGACCCAGTACTTC
.	TRBJ2-1	TRBV28	.	CASSSERQIFSYNEQFF	TGTGCCAGCAGTTCGGAGAGACAGATTTTCTCCTACAATGAGCAGTTCTTC
.	TRBJ2-2	TRBV19	.	CASSGSGMVGELFF	TGTGCCAGTAGTGGGTCCGGGATGGTCGGGGAGCTGTTTTTT
medium-sized	TRBJ1-2	TRBV18	TRBD1	CASSAGTGGGYTF	TGTGCCAGCTCAGCCGGGACAGGCGGAGGCTACACCTTC
.	TRBJ2-1	TRBV30	TRBD1	CAWSVEGASYNEQFF	TGTGCCTGGAGTGTAGAGGGGGCCTCCTACAATGAGCAGTTCTTC
.	TRBJ2-5	TRBV2	.	CASSLQETQYF	TGTGCCAGCAGTCTCCAAGAGACCCAGTACTTC
.	TRBJ2-1	TRBV30	.	CAWSVGSEQFF	TGTGCCTGGAGCGTGGGTAGTGAGCAGTTCTTC
.	TRBJ1-1	TRBV18	.	CASSPPLGGQRGLNTEAFF	TGTGCCAGCTCACCCCCCCTCGGAGGGCAGAGGGGTTTGAACACTGAAGCTTTCTTT
few	TRBJ2-2	TRBV10-3	TRBD2	CAISAGRPGGAGELFF	TGTGCCATCAGCGCCGGACGCCCGGGAGGAGCCGGGGAGCTGTTTTTT
.	TRBJ2-1	TRBV7-2	.	CASSLRGGGPLNEQFF	TGTGCCAGCAGCTTGAGGGGGGGAGGGCCGCTCAATGAGCAGTTCTTC